The 3 T cell receptor beta chains below were found in one sample sequenced in a study of blood T cell repertoires in COVID-19. Repertoires were generated with immunoSEQ multiplex PCR, while TCRdb's copy carries only in-frame clones and drops some. The sample lists approximately 300,000 clones; about 82% were seen once. Source material: peripheral blood. These receptors all stem from a woman aged 45-65 years with acute or convalescent COVID-19.

The CDR3 nucleotides read TGTGCCAGCAGCATAACATCCCTCAGACAGGGGGACTATGGCTACACCTTC. This sequence encodes CASSITSLRQGDYGYTF. This rearrangement joins TRBV4-2 to TRBJ1-2; 9 positions agree with TRBD1. The V gene's germline CDR1 is LGHNA and CDR2 YNFKEQ. The V segment lost 5 bases and the J segment 3 bases; nucleotides outside the gene matches: 13. This CDR3 contains 17 residues.

The chain links TRBV12-3 or TRBV12-4 to TRBJ1-1; D may be TRBD1 (6 bases). The ends were cut back, 6 bases at V and 7 bases at J, with 15 bases in the middle. This CDR3 is built from 13 residues. This CDR3 is CASRPTGRGEAFF. The CDR3 DNA reads TGTGCCAGCAGACCGACAGGACGGGGTGAAGCTTTCTTT.

As to this clone: This same CDR3 is encoded by further DNA sequences in the sample. The chain employs TRBV5-1 and TRBJ2-7; maybe TRBD2 (5 bases). V lost 1 base to trimming and J lost 0 bases, with 8 bases between them. CDR1 is SGHRS, CDR2 YFSETQ, per germline. CDR3 size: 14 residues. The CDR3 DNA sequence: TGCGCCAGCAGCTTGACGGGGAGCTCCTACGAGCAGTACTTC. It yields the protein CASSLTGSSYEQYF.